This T cell receptor (beta chain) is drawn from a study of cytomegalovirus exposure and HLA in healthy donors. Study-level findings and limits: The tendency of first-cohort TCR clusters to co-occur in the roughly 110 validation repertoires emerged from a later analysis. In vitro testing confirmed a few CMV-associated chains as specific for CMV antigens. The listing of some 170 TCR beta chains classed them as cytomegalovirus-associated.

V was trimmed by 10 bases and J by 1 base, leaving 16 bases between them. Germline assignment: CDR1 MDHEN and CDR2 SYDVKM. The length of the CDR3 is 14 residues. Sequencing used immunoSEQ multiplex PCR; TCRdb keeps in-frame clones, though not all of them. The repertoire holds about 160,000 clones, with about 88% as singletons. This clone showed up just once. What it binds is unknown. This chain joins TRBV28 and TRBJ1-1; D might be TRBD1 (6 bases). The sample was PBMCs. The receptor's source is a woman under 30 in good health and CMV-seronegative. The CDR3 loop is CATYRESGNTEAFF. For the CDR3, the DNA is TGTGCCACCTACAGGGAATCGGGGAACACTGAAGCTTTCTTT.